Following are 21 T cell receptor beta chains from one sample sequenced in a study of beta chain features in type 1 diabetes (dated by TCRdb to about 2018). General conclusions and limits of the study: In all four CD4+ subsets, TCRB CDR3 length was moderately but significantly shorter in type 1 diabetes patients.

The antigens for these receptors are not known. Receptors were amplified or captured by the immunoSEQ multiplex PCR assay. The entire isolated RNA was reverse transcribed using the High Capacity cDNA Reverse Transcription Kit, and thus expressed TCRB transcripts were sequenced. The table comes from immuneACCESS by way of TCRdb, which keeps in-frame sequences with V and J called. Part of the clones is missing from these tables; in studies checked, under half for an unresolved V gene and the rest for unknown reasons. This sample holds about 160,000 clones; about 10% were observed only once. 0.7% of the sample is in the top ten clones. The sequenced material came from central memory CD4+ T cells from blood. These receptors originate from a woman aged 25 to 39 with type 1 diabetes.

In its sample, this clone was seen a few times. The V and J genes are TRBV18 and TRBJ2-7; possibly TRBD2 for D (6 bases). Looked up from germline, CDR1 is KGHSH and CDR2 is LQKENI. The CDR3 spans 15 residues. Deletions cut 4 bases from V and 0 bases from J, with 13 bases between. CDR3 DNA sequence: TGTGCCAGCTCACAGACTAGAGGTGTCTCCTACGAGCAGTACTTC. This translates into CASSQTRGVSYEQYF.

This clone has ten or more counts. This chain uses TRBV4-1 with TRBJ2-1; no reliable D call. This CDR3 is 15 amino acids long. Trimming shortened V by 7 bases and J by 0 bases, and 13 bases separated the two germline ends. The germline gives CDR1 MGHRA, CDR2 YSYEKL. DNA of the CDR3: TGCGCCAGCAAACCCCAAGGCGGCTCCTACAATGAGCAGTTCTTC. Its translation is CASKPQGGSYNEQFF.

A few counts support this clone. The V call is TRBV11-2, the J call TRBJ2-1; TRBD2 agrees at 11 bases. In germline, CDR1 is SGHAT, CDR2 FQNNGV. The CDR3 spans 16 residues. With V trimmed by 5 bases and J by 6 bases, 9 bases remained unmatched. CDR3 protein: CASSGIGTSGRNEQFF. As DNA, the CDR3 is TGTGCCAGCAGCGGGATCGGGACTAGCGGACGCAATGAGCAGTTCTTC.

The rearrangement links TRBV30 to TRBJ1-2; the D gene is possibly TRBD1 (6 bases). Between the trimmed V and J ends, which lost 4 bases and 6 bases, there was a span of 12 bases. In germline, CDR1 is GTSNPN, CDR2 SVGIG (reference sequence). The CDR3 runs 12 residues. This CDR3 reads CAWNRQADGYTF. CDR3 bases: TGTGCCTGGAATCGACAGGCGGATGGCTACACCTTC. Combining the CDR3 with reference TRBV30 and TRBJ1-2 gives the whole variable domain SQTIHQWPATLVQPVGSPLSLECTVEGTSNPNLYWYRQAAGRGLQLLFYSVGIGQISSEVPQNLSASRPQDRQFILSSKKLLLSDSGFYLCAWNRQADGYTFGSGTRLTVV.

The chain is built from TRBV18 and TRBJ1-2; TRBD1 is a possible D gene (6 bases). V was cut by 2 bases and J by 5 bases, with 18 bases left in between. Germline V gene sequence: CDR1 KGHSH, CDR2 LQKENI. The CDR3 runs 16 residues. This chain's CDR3 is CASSPFRQERGYGYTF. The CDR3 DNA sequence: TGTGCCAGCTCACCATTCCGGCAGGAGAGGGGGTATGGCTACACCTTC.

The chain is built from TRBV11-2 and TRBJ2-3, with D possibly matching TRBD1 (6 bases). Germline V lookup: CDR1 SGHAT, CDR2 FQNNGV. Trimming left V 6 bases short and J 0 bases short, with 16 bases between. This CDR3 has 16 residues. CDR3 protein: CASSFTGTPSTDTQYF. The DNA of the CDR3 is TGTGCCAGCAGTTTCACCGGGACACCCAGCACAGATACGCAGTATTTT.

This chain links TRBV2 with TRBJ1-5; D unresolved. The CDR3 is made up of 11 amino acids. The V end was cut by 8 bases, the J end by 5 bases, with 7 bases between. Germline V gene sequence: CDR1 SNHLY, CDR2 FYNNEI. The DNA of the CDR3 is TGTGCCAGCGGGCAACATCAGCCCCAGCATTTT. It specifies CASGQHQPQHF.

V gene TRBV27 combines with J gene TRBJ2-7; D not resolved. Per germline, CDR1 MNHEY and CDR2 SMNVEV (reference sequence). V was trimmed by 5 bases and J by 3 bases, leaving 14 bases between them. There are 14 residues in the CDR3. In DNA form, the CDR3 reads TGTGCCAGCAGTCCCCGATGGCAGTACTACGAGCAGTACTTC. Its protein product is CASSPRWQYYEQYF.

The rearrangement links TRBV18 to TRBJ2-1; 10 nucleotides align to TRBD2. V gave up 3 bases and J gave up 5 bases; unmatched junction bases: 4. Looked up from germline, CDR1 is KGHSH and CDR2 is LQKENI. The length of the CDR3 is 15 residues. The CDR3 sequence: CASSPLGLANNEQFF. CDR3 DNA: TGTGCCAGCTCACCCTTGGGACTAGCGAACAATGAGCAGTTCTTC. Together with reference TRBV18 and TRBJ2-1, the CDR3 gives the full variable domain: NAGVMQNPRHLVRRRGQEARLRCSPMKGHSHVYWYRQLPEEGLKFMVYLQKENIIDESGMPKERFSAEFPKEGPSILRIQQVVRGDSAAYFCASSPLGLANNEQFFGPGTRLTVL.

This clone was recorded at least ten times. V usage is TRBV4-1 and J usage is TRBJ1-2, with TRBD1 identical over 9 bases. The CDR3 is 15 amino acids. V trimming: 6 bases; J trimming: 4 bases; junction bases outside the gene matches: 9. Germline CDR1 MGHRA, CDR2 YSYEKL. The CDR3 coding sequence is TGCGCCAGCAGACGAACCGGGACAGGGACCTATGGCTACACCTTC. It encodes CASRRTGTGTYGYTF.

V and J are TRBV6-6 and TRBJ2-5; 7 positions agree with TRBD1. The CDR3 is made up of 14 amino acids. J lost 4 bases, V lost 6 bases, and 8 bases had no gene match. Germline CDR1 is MNHNY and CDR2 is SVGAGI (reference sequence). CDR3: CASSPRQGGETQYF. The CDR3 DNA follows: TGTGCCAGCAGCCCTCGACAGGGTGGAGAGACCCAGTACTTC.

The V and J genes are TRBV4-2 and TRBJ2-3, with TRBD2 identical over 7 bases. The CDR3 consists of 18 residues. CDR1 and CDR2 (germline): LGHNA, YNFKEQ. V lost 0 bases to trimming and J lost 3 bases; unmatched junction nucleotides: 12. CDR3 bases: TGTGCCAGCAGCCAAGATTTATTTGGCGGGAGCGGTACAGATACGCAGTATTTT. This codes for CASSQDLFGGSGTDTQYF.

The chain links TRBV6-1 to TRBJ1-2; unclear D gene. Trimming removed 7 bases from V and 6 bases from J, with 18 bases in between. The CDR3 length is 14 residues. Per the germline V gene, CDR1 is MNHNS and CDR2 is SASEGT. The CDR3 DNA is TGTGCCAGCACCCCCAGAGGGTCTGGCGATGGCTACACCTTC. Translated: CASTPRGSGDGYTF.

This clone was observed a few times. Relative to the germline gene, one junction end is altered; a read error may explain this. The chain carries TRBV7-7 and TRBJ2-3, with 10 bases fitting TRBD2. Germline-derived CDR1 and CDR2 are SSHAT and FNYEAQ (reference sequence). The CDR3 is 15 residues long. The CDR3 reads CASTRGTSETDTQYF. The CDR3 coding sequence is TGTGCTAGCACAAGGGGGACTAGCGAGACAGATACGCAGTATTTT.

A few counts support this clone. The rearrangement joins TRBV10-3 to TRBJ1-1, with D perhaps matching TRBD1 (6 bases). Germline-derived CDR1 and CDR2 are ENHRY and SYGVKD. V lost 10 bases and J lost 1, with 19 bases in between. The CDR3 sequence is 15 residues long. The CDR3 loop is CATRDTRIGNTEAFF. The CDR3 bases are TGTGCCACCCGGGACACAAGAATTGGGAACACTGAAGCTTTCTTT.

This clone has just a few counts. The V call is TRBV7-9, the J call TRBJ2-2; D gene uncertain. Between the trimmed V and J ends, which lost 5 bases and 1 base, there was a span of 8 bases. The CDR3 length is 14 residues. Germline CDR1 and CDR2: SEHNR and FQNEAQ (reference sequence). CDR3 nucleotides: TGTGCCAGCAGCCTGTTGTGGAACACCGGGGAGCTGTTTTTT. Translated: CASSLLWNTGELFF.

This clone was detected only a few times. The V and J genes are TRBV29-1 and TRBJ2-7; tentatively, D is TRBD2 (7 bases). Trimming shortened V by 5 bases and J by 6 bases, and 14 bases separated the two germline ends. The germline V gene encodes CDR1 SQVTM and CDR2 ANQGSEA. This CDR3 is built from 12 residues. CDR3 bases: TGCAGCGTTCTCCCGGGGGGCGGCGAGCAGTACTTC. Protein: CSVLPGGGEQYF.

V gene TRBV18 combines with J gene TRBJ2-7; D not resolved. The CDR3 spans 15 residues. V lost 1 base, J lost 0 bases, and 10 bases lay in between. CDR1 is KGHSH, CDR2 LQKENI, per germline. The CDR3 here is CASSPQYTSSYEQYF. CDR3 bases: TGTGCCAGCTCACCACAATACACCAGCTCCTACGAGCAGTACTTC.

The chain recombines TRBV20-1 with TRBJ1-3; D uncertain. CDR3 length: 11 amino acids. CDR1 and CDR2 (germline): DFQATT, SNEGSKA (reference sequence). Trimming took off 4 bases at V and 2 bases at J, with 3 bases between the two ends. The CDR3, as DNA: TGCAGTGCTATAACTGGAAACACCATATATTTT. Its translation: CSAITGNTIYF.

There are a few counts of this clone. The chain combines TRBV5-1 with TRBJ2-3; 8 bases are a match to TRBD2. This CDR3 spans 14 amino acids. Unmatched junction bases numbered 7, after V lost 4 bases and J lost 6 bases. CDR1 is SGHRS and CDR2 is YFSETQ in the germline V gene. The CDR3 coding sequence is TGCGCCAGCAGCGCGTCGGGAGGGGCGGATACGCAGTATTTT. Its protein product is CASSASGGADTQYF.

This clone occurred a few times. The V and J genes are TRBV27 and TRBJ2-4, with D perhaps TRBD1 (6 bases). Germline V CDR1 and CDR2: MNHEY, SMNVEV (reference sequence). The V gene lost 9 bases and the J gene lost 2 bases, with 8 bases spanning the gap. CDR3 length: 12 amino acids. CDR3 DNA: TGTGCCAGAGGGGGTACCAAAAACATTCAGTACTTC. Encoded protein: CARGGTKNIQYF.